Below, 23 T cell receptor beta chains from the same sample are listed, as sequenced in a study of TIL therapy for anti-PD-1-resistant metastatic lung cancer. This was the immunoSEQ v3 assay. This table comes from immunoSEQ multiplex PCR, and its TCRdb copy is limited to in-frame clones, with some not included. The profile shows about 59,000 clones, around 67% of them singletons. Indicated time point: pre-treatment sample, taken before nivolumab and TIL therapy. Here the sequenced sample was blood, taken at baseline. The receptors derive from a person between 25 and 80 years old with non-small cell lung cancer.

The chain couples TRBV9 to TRBJ2-2, with 8 bases lining up with TRBD2. The V and J ends lost 0 bases and 9 bases, in that order; junction bases with no gene match: 1. This CDR3 comprises 13 residues. Looked up from germline, CDR1 is SGDLS and CDR2 is YYNGEE. The CDR3 reads CASSVDSGRELFF. The DNA of the CDR3 is TGTGCCAGCAGCGTAGATAGCGGGAGGGAGCTGTTTTTT.

The genes are TRBV18 and TRBJ2-5; D unresolved. The CDR3 extends over 12 amino acids. V was pared by 2 bases and J by 0 bases, with 1 base between. CDR1 is KGHSH, CDR2 LQKENI, per germline. The CDR3 region has the DNA TGTGCCAGCTCACCAAACCAAGAGACCCAGTACTTC. This translates into CASSPNQETQYF.

The chain links TRBV7-9 to TRBJ2-1; D gene unclear. V lost 1 base and J lost 4, with 8 bases in between. This CDR3 comprises 14 residues. CDR1 SEHNR and CDR2 FQNEAQ come from the germline V gene (reference sequence). The CDR3 region is CASSLERRYNEQFF. In nucleotides, the CDR3 is TGTGCCAGCAGCTTAGAACGGCGGTACAATGAGCAGTTCTTC.

The chain joins TRBV6-6 to TRBJ1-2, with D possibly matching TRBD1 (5 bases). CDR1 MNHNY and CDR2 SVGAGI come from the germline V gene (reference sequence). This CDR3 spans 11 amino acids. The V gene lost 4 bases and the J gene lost 6 bases, with 6 bases spanning the gap. The CDR3 region is CASSWGDGYTF. The CDR3 coding sequence is TGTGCCAGCAGTTGGGGGGATGGCTACACCTTC.

The J gene is TRBJ2-5, the V gene TRBV27, with D uncertain. There are 14 residues in the CDR3. CDR1 and CDR2 from the germline V gene are MNHEY and SMNVEV (reference sequence). With 4 bases removed from V and 5 bases from J, the gap between germline ends came to 14 bases. CDR3 DNA sequence: TGTGCCAGCAGTTCCCGGGTCCCGTGGGAGACCCAGTACTTC. Its protein is CASSSRVPWETQYF.

This clone was seen only a few times. V is TRBV9 and J is TRBJ1-3, with a tentative D call TRBD1 (5 bases). Trimming left V 0 bases short and J 0 bases short, with 7 bases between. The CDR3 consists of 15 residues. From germline, CDR1 is SGDLS and CDR2 YYNGEE. The CDR3, as DNA: TGTGCCAGCAGCGTAGGGGGGATCTCTGGAAACACCATATATTTT. This sequence encodes CASSVGGISGNTIYF.

V and J are TRBV28 and TRBJ1-1, with D possibly being TRBD1 (5 bases). The germline V and J ends were trimmed by 3 bases and 8 bases, with 10 bases remaining between them. The CDR3 totals 12 residues. Germline CDR1 and CDR2: MDHEN and SYDVKM. As DNA, the CDR3 is TGTGCCAGCAGTTTTTCTGACAGAGAAGCTTTCTTT. Its translation: CASSFSDREAFF.

A single count supports this clone. The chain recombines TRBV4-1 with TRBJ2-1; maybe TRBD1 (7 bases). V was clipped by 1 base and J by 4 bases, with 32 bases between them. Germline CDR1 is MGHRA and CDR2 is YSYEKL. The CDR3 loop spans 22 amino acids. The CDR3 coding sequence is TGCGCCAGCAGCCAAGGCCGCTTTCAGGACAGGCCGGGCTTAGCGGTATACAATGAGCAGTTCTTC. This gives the protein CASSQGRFQDRPGLAVYNEQFF.

This sequence joins TRBV6-1 and TRBJ2-5, with 10 bases that match TRBD2. Germline CDR1 reads MNHNS; CDR2 reads SASEGT. This CDR3 has 14 amino acids. Losses at the gene ends were 6 bases for V and 3 bases for J; bases not matched to a gene: 4. CDR3 protein: CASRPGTSEETQYF. The CDR3 DNA follows: TGTGCCAGCAGGCCCGGGACTAGCGAAGAGACCCAGTACTTC.

The chain links TRBV7-2 to TRBJ1-4; no firm D call. V was pared by 5 bases and J by 7 bases, with 14 bases between. The CDR3 length is 14 residues. Germline V lookup: CDR1 SGHTA, CDR2 FQGNSA. The CDR3 region has the DNA TGTGCCAGCAGCCTCCTGGTCCCCCCTGAAAAACTGTTTTTT. This translates into CASSLLVPPEKLFF.

V is TRBV7-2 and J is TRBJ2-7; TRBD1 might be the D (6 bases). This CDR3 is built from 14 residues. V lost 2 bases and J lost 4, with 12 bases in between. Per germline, CDR1 SGHTA and CDR2 FQGNSA. In nucleotides, the CDR3 is TGTGCCAGCAGCTTAATGAAGGGGGAGTACGAGCAGTACTTC. Translated: CASSLMKGEYEQYF.

The rearrangement uses TRBV19 and TRBJ2-2; no reliable D call. The CDR3 sequence is 10 residues long. Trimming took 10 bases from V and 6 from J, leaving 6 bases between them. Germline V gives CDR1 LNHDA, CDR2 SQIVND (reference sequence). The CDR3 protein is CATWAGELFF. The CDR3 bases are TGTGCCACATGGGCCGGGGAGCTGTTTTTT.

V is TRBV4-2 and J is TRBJ2-2; D is perhaps TRBD2 (6 bases). The V gene lost 1 base and the J gene lost 3 bases, with 12 bases spanning the gap. The CDR3 contains 16 residues. Per the germline V gene, CDR1 is LGHNA and CDR2 is YNFKEQ. DNA for the CDR3: TGTGCCAGCAGCCAAGGTGCGTCTAGCGACACCGGGGAGCTGTTTTTT. It codes for CASSQGASSDTGELFF.

The chain uses TRBV28 and TRBJ2-7; TRBD1 matches 8 bases. Trimming cost V 8 bases and J 2 bases; bases outside gene matches: 2. CDR1 and CDR2 (germline): MDHEN, SYDVKM. The CDR3 totals 12 residues. CDR3 bases: TGTGCCAGCGAGGGACAGGCCTACGAGCAGTACTTC. This sequence encodes CASEGQAYEQYF.

The chain combines TRBV7-2 with TRBJ2-7; TRBD1 aligns across 11 bases. V dropped 3 bases and J dropped 2; count of bases not matched to a gene: 6. The CDR3 is 16 amino acids. The germline V gene encodes CDR1 SGHTA and CDR2 FQGNSA. CDR3 DNA sequence: TGTGCCAGCAGCTTCTTAGGGGACAGGGGGGCCTACGAGCAGTACTTC. As protein: CASSFLGDRGAYEQYF.

The chain carries TRBV9 and TRBJ1-2; TRBD1 might be the D (5 bases). The CDR3 is 13 amino acids. Looked up from germline, CDR1 is SGDLS and CDR2 is YYNGEE. V lost 2 bases and J lost 4, with 9 bases in between. CDR3 coding DNA: TGTGCCAGCAGCGTGGGGGGTACCTATGGCTACACCTTC. It codes for CASSVGGTYGYTF.

V is TRBV6-5 and J is TRBJ1-6; no clear D. This CDR3 has 14 residues. V gave up 3 bases and J gave up 11 bases, with 14 bases separating them. Germline values: CDR1 MNHEY, CDR2 SVGAGI. The CDR3 coding sequence is TGTGCCAGCAGTTATGGGGTAGGGTCAGCACCCCTCCACTTT. This codes for CASSYGVGSAPLHF.

The rearrangement joins TRBV4-3 to TRBJ2-7; possible D gene TRBD1, 5 bases. V dropped 5 bases and J dropped 3 bases, with 14 bases sitting between them. Per germline, CDR1 LGHNA and CDR2 YSLEER. The CDR3 runs to 14 residues. In nucleotides, the CDR3 is TGCGCCAGCAGCGGGGATGGGGCTCTCTACGAGCAGTACTTC. Translated, it gives CASSGDGALYEQYF.

The CDR3 coding sequence is TGTGCCAGCAGCTTAGCGAATCTAAACTATGGCTACACCTTC. Its translation is CASSLANLNYGYTF. The chain links TRBV7-9 to TRBJ1-2; no firm D call. The germline V and J ends were trimmed by 0 bases and 2 bases, with 7 bases remaining between them. Germline V lookup: CDR1 SEHNR, CDR2 FQNEAQ (reference sequence). The CDR3 consists of 14 residues.

The chain employs TRBV7-2 and TRBJ1-3, with TRBD1 as a possible D gene (6 bases). This CDR3 is 17 amino acids long. V was clipped by 1 base and J by 2 bases, with 15 bases between them. CDR1 and CDR2 (germline): SGHTA, FQGNSA. The CDR3 loop reads CASSLGGTLEPGNTIYF. The DNA for the CDR3 is TGTGCCAGCAGCTTAGGCGGGACACTGGAGCCTGGAAACACCATATATTTT.

The J gene is TRBJ2-7, the V gene TRBV10-3; 11 nucleotides agree with TRBD1. From germline, CDR1 is ENHRY and CDR2 SYGVKD. This CDR3 contains 14 residues. Germline trimming cut 7 bases from V and 4 bases from J; bases unmatched to any gene: 6. Here the CDR3 reads CAITEDRGLYEQYF. CDR3 coding DNA: TGTGCCATCACCGAGGACAGGGGGCTGTACGAGCAGTACTTC.

The chain uses TRBV2 and TRBJ2-2; the D is unclear. Trimming removed 0 bases at V and 4 bases at J, with 0 bases between. Germline CDR1 reads SNHLY; CDR2 reads FYNNEI. CDR3 length equals 12 residues. The CDR3 sequence: CASSEATGELFF. The CDR3 region has the DNA TGTGCCAGCAGTGAAGCCACCGGGGAGCTGTTTTTT.

This chain joins TRBV4-2 and TRBJ2-2; the D is unclear. Germline V lookup: CDR1 LGHNA, CDR2 YNFKEQ. V lost 1 base and J lost 6, with 15 bases in between. The CDR3 runs 16 residues. Written as DNA, the CDR3 is TGTGCCAGCAGCCAAGGCCTCGGACCCCAGGCCGGGGAGCTGTTTTTT. Residues: CASSQGLGPQAGELFF.